The 13 T cell receptor beta chains reported below all come from one sample, sequenced in a study of cytomegalovirus exposure and HLA in healthy donors (TCRdb year 2017). Libraries were made using the immunoSEQ multiplex PCR assay. In TCRdb, the immuneACCESS table is reduced to in-frame sequences with V and J assigned. These tables do not hold every clone; where another copy was compared, an unresolved V gene accounts for under half, and the others remain unexplained. The sample records around 150,000 clones, roughly 89% of which are singletons. 4.2% of the sample goes to the ten largest clones. The sequenced material came from PBMCs. Every receptor here comes from a young man in good health and CMV-seropositive.

This rearrangement joins TRBV19 to TRBJ2-1; the match to TRBD2 covers 12 bases. Germline V lookup: CDR1 LNHDA, CDR2 SQIVND (reference sequence). The V segment lost 8 bases and the J segment 0 bases; nucleotides outside the gene matches: 11. The CDR3 totals 18 residues. The CDR3 DNA sequence: TGTGCCAGTCGGGCCGGGACTAGCGGGCTAGTCTCCTACAATGAGCAGTTCTTC. Protein product: CASRAGTSGLVSYNEQFF.

The chain carries TRBV27 and TRBJ1-5, with D maybe TRBD1 (5 bases). CDR1 and CDR2 (germline): MNHEY, SMNVEV (reference sequence). Trimming pared 2 bases from V and 4 bases from J, leaving 12 bases between. There are 15 residues in the CDR3. CDR3 sequence: CASSLRGEGNQPQHF. In DNA form, the CDR3 reads TGTGCCAGCAGTTTACGGGGGGAAGGAAATCAGCCCCAGCATTTT.

V gene TRBV6-6 combines with J gene TRBJ2-7; 7 nucleotides line up with TRBD2. Germline CDR1 and CDR2: MNHNY and SVGAGI (reference sequence). Germline trimming cut 6 bases from V and 5 bases from J; bases unmatched to any gene: 10. The CDR3 extends over 14 amino acids. CDR3 loop: CASRPNGLVHEQYF. CDR3 DNA: TGTGCCAGCAGGCCCAACGGACTAGTCCACGAGCAGTACTTC.

V gene TRBV30 combines with J gene TRBJ1-5; 8 nucleotides match TRBD1. There are 14 residues in the CDR3. V lost 3 bases and J lost 2; bases outside the gene matches: 3. Germline CDR1 reads GTSNPN; CDR2 reads SVGIG (reference sequence). CDR3 sequence: CAWRQGAGNQPQHF. CDR3 DNA: TGTGCCTGGAGGCAGGGGGCGGGCAATCAGCCCCAGCATTTT.

The chain recombines TRBV2 with TRBJ1-3; weak D call: TRBD1 (6 bases). The V gene lost 1 base and the J gene lost 0 bases, with 10 bases spanning the gap. Germline values: CDR1 SNHLY, CDR2 FYNNEI. This CDR3 comprises 16 residues. The CDR3, as DNA: TGTGCCAGCAGTGAAGGCAGGGGCAACTCTGGAAACACCATATATTTT. Its protein is CASSEGRGNSGNTIYF.

The J gene is TRBJ2-3, the V gene TRBV2, with TRBD1 matching 8 bases. V lost 4 bases, J lost 2 bases, and 5 bases stayed unmatched. Germline-derived CDR1 and CDR2 are SNHLY and FYNNEI. The CDR3 is 15 residues long. Here the CDR3 DNA reads TGTGCCAGCAGTGTCCGGACAGGGCACACAGATACGCAGTATTTT. Its translation is CASSVRTGHTDTQYF.

This chain links TRBV5-6 with TRBJ2-2; 16 nucleotides line up with TRBD2. The CDR3 has 18 residues. The V gene's germline CDR1 is SGHDT and CDR2 YYEEEE. The V and J ends lost 3 bases and 4 bases, in that order; junction bases with no gene match: 6. CDR3 residues: CASSSGTSGRAITGELFF. DNA of the CDR3: TGTGCCAGCAGCTCTGGGACTAGCGGGAGGGCTATCACCGGGGAGCTGTTTTTT.

This chain joins TRBV5-5 and TRBJ1-5; possible D gene TRBD1, 5 bases. With 0 bases removed from V and 2 bases from J, the gap between germline ends came to 6 bases. This CDR3 has 14 amino acids. Germline CDR1 SGHKS, CDR2 YYEKEE (reference sequence). The CDR3 region is CASSLEGGNQPQHF. The DNA for the CDR3 is TGTGCCAGCAGCTTGGAAGGGGGCAATCAGCCCCAGCATTTT.

The rearrangement joins TRBV6-6 to TRBJ2-3; D possibly corresponds to TRBD2 (6 bases). The germline gives CDR1 MNHNY, CDR2 SVGAGI (reference sequence). This CDR3 contains 14 residues. Deletions cut 9 bases from V and 6 bases from J, with 19 bases between. The CDR3 sequence: CASRDSGPPDTQYF. The CDR3 region has the DNA TGTGCCAGTCGGGACTCCGGCCCACCCGATACGCAGTATTTT.

J is TRBJ2-7 and V is TRBV18; 7 bases are shared with TRBD2. V trimming: 6 bases; J trimming: 0 bases; junction bases outside the gene matches: 5. The CDR3 extends over 14 amino acids. The V gene's germline CDR1 is KGHSH and CDR2 LQKENI. CDR3 in DNA: TGTGCCAGCTCTCGCGGGACTAACTCCTACGAGCAGTACTTC. It encodes CASSRGTNSYEQYF.

The sample holds one count of this clone. The CDR3 loop reads CASSPQDALAKNIQYF. The CDR3 DNA follows: TGTGCCAGCTCACCACAGGATGCCCTAGCTAAAAACATTCAGTACTTC. The chain couples TRBV18 to TRBJ2-4; weak D call: TRBD2 (5 bases). Deletions cut 1 base from V and 4 bases from J, with 14 bases between. The CDR3 runs to 16 residues. Looked up from germline, CDR1 is KGHSH and CDR2 is LQKENI.

The CDR3 loop is CATSRDLATYNEQFF. The DNA for the CDR3 is TGTGCCACCAGCAGAGATTTAGCGACGTACAATGAGCAGTTCTTC. The chain recombines TRBV15 with TRBJ2-1, with a possible D match to TRBD2 (5 bases). There are 15 residues in the CDR3. Germline V gene data show CDR1 as LNHNV and CDR2 as YYDKDF (reference sequence). V lost 0 bases and J lost 4, with 10 bases in between. The variable domain in full, with the rest retrieved from reference TRBV15 and TRBJ2-1, is DAMVIQNPRYQVTQFGKPVTLSCSQTLNHNVMYWYQQKSSQAPKLLFHYYDKDFNNEADTPDNFQSRRPNTSFCFLDIRSPGLGDTAMYLCATSRDLATYNEQFFGPGTRLTVL.

This chain links TRBV29-1 with TRBJ2-5; 7 bases line up with TRBD1. Germline lookup yields CDR1 SQVTM and CDR2 ANQGSEA. The CDR3 is 13 residues long. The V and J ends lost 3 bases and 4 bases, in that order; junction bases with no gene match: 5. The CDR3 is CSVDRDSTETQYF. CDR3 nucleotides: TGCAGCGTTGATAGGGACAGCACAGAGACCCAGTACTTC.